The 18 T cell receptor beta chains below come from one sample, sequenced in a study. TCRdb called the 5' RACE reads again in MiXCR, with one record for every CDR3 protein. The sample lists over 50,000 distinct CDR3 sequences; roughly 22% were seen once. The sample taken for sequencing was tumor-infiltrating naive CD4+ T cells sorted from the breast tumor. This sample's subset: naive CD4+ T cells, CD4+CD45RA+CD25-. The receptors were gathered from a female donor with breast cancer.

The rearrangement links TRBV6-6 to TRBJ2-7, with D hard to call. Germline V gene sequence: CDR1 MNHNY, CDR2 SVGAGI (reference sequence). The CDR3 consists of 13 residues. V was pared by 2 bases and J by 5 bases, with 10 bases between. In DNA form, the CDR3 reads TGTGCCAGCAGTTACAGGGTTGGTAACGAGCAGTACTTC. It translates to CASSYRVGNEQYF.

The chain employs TRBV5-1 and TRBJ2-1, with D perhaps TRBD1 or TRBD2 (5 bases each). Germline loops: CDR1 SGHRS, CDR2 YFSETQ. This CDR3 spans 13 amino acids. V lost 0 bases and J 8 bases, leaving 9 bases between the germline ends. In DNA, the CDR3 is TGCGCCAGCAGCTTGGCGGGGCAGCATGAGCAGTTCTTC. Translation: CASSLAGQHEQFF. Full variable domain (outside the CDR3, taken from reference TRBV5-1 and TRBJ2-1): KAGVTQTPRYLIKTRGQQVTLSCSPISGHRSVSWYQQTPGQGLQFLFEYFSETQRNKGNFPGRFSGRQFSNSRSEMNVSTLELGDSALYLCASSLAGQHEQFFGPGTRLTVL.

On this clonotype itself: This may stem from a read error, because a much larger clone lies one nucleotide away. This rearrangement joins TRBV7-3 to TRBJ1-2, with D possibly matching TRBD1 (6 bases). Germline CDR1 and CDR2: SGHTA and FQGTGA. The CDR3 runs to 16 residues. CDR3 residues: CARSSRGADSNYGYTF. The CDR3 DNA reads TGTGCCCGCAGCTCCCGCGGGGCGGACAGTAACTATGGCTACACCTTC.

In this sample, this clonotype turned up a few times. This chain links TRBV6-6 with TRBJ1-5; the D gene is possibly TRBD1 (6 bases). Germline CDR1 and CDR2: MNHNY and SVGAGI (reference sequence). The CDR3 runs 14 residues. V was cut by 5 bases and J by 3 bases, with 11 bases left in between. CDR3 in DNA: TGTGCCAGCAGTCATCAGGGGTTCAATCAGCCCCAGCATTTT. Translated: CASSHQGFNQPQHF.

A few counts support this clonotype. A much larger clone differs from this one at a single base, so this may be a read error. V and J are TRBV7-8 and TRBJ2-2; no clear D. This CDR3 spans 20 amino acids. V lost 8 bases and J 4 bases, leaving 32 bases between the germline ends. Germline-derived CDR1 and CDR2 are SGHVS and FQNEAQ. The CDR3 is CASGRDFWSATQEITGELFF. The CDR3 DNA follows: TGTGCCAGCGGCCGCGACTTTTGGTCCGCCACCCAAGAGATCACCGGGGAGCTGTTTTTT.

This clonotype showed up just once. The V gene is TRBV5-1, the J gene TRBJ2-3, with TRBD2 matching 16 bases. The CDR3 totals 20 residues. The germline V gene has CDR1 SGHRS and CDR2 YFSETQ. J was trimmed by 7 bases and V by 3 bases; bases with no gene match: 17. CDR3 nucleotide sequence: TGCGCCAGCAGCTGGGAGCTTGGGACTAGCGGGAGGGCCGGCCGGAATACGCAGTATTTT. Encoded protein: CASSWELGTSGRAGRNTQYF.

This clonotype has a single count. The CDR3 loop is CASSLDTAGKVISTEAFF. In nucleotides, the CDR3 is TGCGCCAGCAGCTTGGATACAGCAGGCAAGGTCATCAGCACTGAAGCTTTCTTT. The chain employs TRBV5-1 and TRBJ1-1; D unresolved. Looked up from germline, CDR1 is SGHRS and CDR2 is YFSETQ. V lost 0 bases and J lost 4, with 22 bases in between. The CDR3 loop spans 18 amino acids.

J is TRBJ2-2 and V is TRBV6-1; the D is unclear. V was shortened by 10 bases and J by 7 bases, with 10 bases between the two germline ends. The CDR3 length is 11 residues. Germline CDR1 reads MNHNS; CDR2 reads SASEGT. As DNA, the CDR3 is TGTGCCACCTCGCGGTTCGGGGAGCTGTTTTTT. It translates to CATSRFGELFF.

This clonotype has at least ten counts. The CDR3 sequence: CASSTRDSSNEKLFF. The CDR3 nucleotides are TGTGCCAGCAGTACCCGGGACAGCTCTAATGAAAAACTGTTTTTT. The chain has TRBV6-2 or TRBV6-3 and TRBJ1-4; TRBD1 matches at 7 bases. Germline assignment: CDR1 MNHEY and CDR2 SVGEGT. The V gene end was trimmed by 5 bases and the J gene end by 3 bases; junction bases not matched to a gene: 6. CDR3 length: 15 amino acids.

The table lists this clonotype with a few counts. The gene calls are TRBV20-1 and TRBJ2-4; D perhaps matches TRBD2 (6 bases). Trimming cost V 3 bases and J 8 bases, with 14 bases left between them. Germline lookup yields CDR1 DFQATT and CDR2 SNEGSKA (reference sequence). This CDR3 has 13 residues. CDR3 nucleotides: TGCAGTGCTAGTGAGGGACTCAGGTACATTCAGTACTTC. Residues: CSASEGLRYIQYF.

V and J are TRBV6-6 and TRBJ1-4; D unresolved. Trimming removed 5 bases at V and 0 bases at J, with 7 bases between. The CDR3 spans 14 residues. The germline V gene encodes CDR1 MNHNY and CDR2 SVGAGI (reference sequence). The CDR3 reads CASSAGATNEKLFF. The CDR3 DNA is TGTGCCAGCAGTGCGGGTGCAACTAATGAAAAACTGTTTTTT.

The V and J genes are TRBV7-2 and TRBJ2-1; no definite D call. CDR1 and CDR2 from the germline V gene are SGHTA and FQGNSA. The CDR3 has 15 residues. V shed 1 base and J shed 0 bases, with 7 bases lying between them. The CDR3 sequence is CASSLGLSSYNEQFF. CDR3 nucleotide sequence: TGTGCCAGCAGCTTAGGCCTGAGCTCCTACAATGAGCAGTTCTTC. Using reference TRBV7-2 and TRBJ2-1 for the parts outside the CDR3, the full variable domain is GAGVSQSPSNKVTEKGKDVELRCDPISGHTALYWYRQSLGQGLEFLIYFQGNSAPDKSGLPSDRFSAERTGGSVSTLTIQRTQQEDSAVYLCASSLGLSSYNEQFFGPGTRLTVL.

This clonotype was seen only a few times. The chain combines TRBV10-3 with TRBJ1-3, with D perhaps matching TRBD1 (6 bases). Trimming stripped 11 bases from V and 1 base from J, with 9 bases between. CDR3 size: 12 residues. The germline V gene encodes CDR1 ENHRY and CDR2 SYGVKD. DNA of the CDR3: TGTGCCTTACAGGGTTCTGGAAACACCATATATTTT. Translation: CALQGSGNTIYF.

Of note for this clonotype: A much larger clone sits a single nucleotide away, making a read error possible. J is TRBJ1-1 and V is TRBV6-6, with D uncertain. With 6 bases removed from V and 5 bases from J, the gap between germline ends came to 10 bases. Germline V gene data show CDR1 as MNHNY and CDR2 as SVGAGI (reference sequence). The CDR3 contains 12 residues. DNA of the CDR3: TGTGCCAGCAGCTTAATTAGTACTGAAGCTTTCTTT. Translation gives CASSLISTEAFF.

For this clonotype: This may come from a read error, since a much larger clone is one base off. J is TRBJ2-2 and V is TRBV4-3; the D is unclear. Trimming cost V 4 bases and J 4 bases, with 10 bases left between them. Per the germline V gene, CDR1 is LGHNA and CDR2 is YSLEER. The CDR3 runs to 14 residues. CDR3 sequence reads: CASSPDFFTGELFF. The CDR3 bases are TGCGCCAGCAGCCCAGACTTTTTCACCGGGGAGCTGTTTTTT.

This clonotype was recorded a few times. The chain is built from TRBV6-5 and TRBJ1-2; no reliable D call. The CDR3 has 13 amino acids. CDR1 MNHEY and CDR2 SVGAGI come from the germline V gene. V lost 2 bases to trimming and J lost 7 bases, with 11 bases between them. CDR3 sequence: CASSYVAGSGYTF. The CDR3, as DNA: TGTGCCAGCAGTTACGTGGCAGGTTCTGGCTACACCTTC.

The rearrangement joins TRBV29-1 to TRBJ1-2; 8 bases match TRBD1. The CDR3 totals 12 residues. Germline CDR1 is SQVTM and CDR2 is ANQGSEA. V gave up 6 bases and J gave up 8 bases; unmatched junction bases: 8. For the CDR3, the DNA is TGCAGCGTGGGGGGACAGGTCAGGGGCTACACCTTC. It yields the protein CSVGGQVRGYTF.

In its sample, this clonotype was seen many times. This chain uses TRBV29-1 with TRBJ2-6; D not certain. This CDR3 region has 13 residues. CDR1 is SQVTM and CDR2 is ANQGSEA in the germline V gene. The germline V and J ends were trimmed by 6 bases and 0 bases, with 6 bases remaining between them. For the CDR3, the DNA is TGCAGCGTGTACAGCTCTGGGGCCAACGTCCTGACTTTC. It specifies CSVYSSGANVLTF.